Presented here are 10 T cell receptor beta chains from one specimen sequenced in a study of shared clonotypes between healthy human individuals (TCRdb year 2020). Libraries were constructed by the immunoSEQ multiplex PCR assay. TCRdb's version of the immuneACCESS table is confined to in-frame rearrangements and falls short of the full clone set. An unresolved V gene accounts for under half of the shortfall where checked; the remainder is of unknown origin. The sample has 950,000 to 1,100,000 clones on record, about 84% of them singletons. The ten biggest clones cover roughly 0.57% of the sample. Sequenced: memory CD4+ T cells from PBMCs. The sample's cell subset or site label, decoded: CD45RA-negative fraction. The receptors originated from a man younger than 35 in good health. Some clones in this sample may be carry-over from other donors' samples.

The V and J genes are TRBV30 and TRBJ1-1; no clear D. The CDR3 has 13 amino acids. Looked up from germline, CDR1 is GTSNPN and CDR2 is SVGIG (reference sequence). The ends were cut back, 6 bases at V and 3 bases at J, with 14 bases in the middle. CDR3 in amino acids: CACPHGRYTEAFF. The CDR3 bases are TGTGCCTGTCCCCACGGGAGGTACACTGAAGCTTTCTTT.

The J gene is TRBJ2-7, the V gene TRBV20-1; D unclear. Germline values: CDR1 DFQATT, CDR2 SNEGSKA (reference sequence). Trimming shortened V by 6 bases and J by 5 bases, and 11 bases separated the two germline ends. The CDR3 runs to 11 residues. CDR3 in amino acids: CSAPLSNEQYF. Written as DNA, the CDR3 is TGCAGTGCGCCTCTATCCAACGAGCAGTACTTC.

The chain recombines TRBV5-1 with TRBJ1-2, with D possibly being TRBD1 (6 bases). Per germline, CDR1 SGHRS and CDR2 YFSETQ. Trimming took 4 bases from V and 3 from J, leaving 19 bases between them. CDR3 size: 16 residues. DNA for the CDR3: TGCGCCAGCAGCCTCGGGTCGGGGGCGCAGGACTATGGCTACACCTTC. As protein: CASSLGSGAQDYGYTF.

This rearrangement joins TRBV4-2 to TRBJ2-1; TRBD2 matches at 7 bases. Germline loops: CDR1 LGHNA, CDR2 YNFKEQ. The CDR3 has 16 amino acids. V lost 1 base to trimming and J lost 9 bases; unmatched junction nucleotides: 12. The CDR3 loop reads CASSQGSRGGSSEQFF. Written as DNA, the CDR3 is TGTGCCAGCAGCCAAGGGTCCCGGGGCGGGAGTAGTGAGCAGTTCTTC.

CDR3 coding DNA: TGTGCCAGCAGTTCGGGACAGGGTGGCACCGGGGAGCTGTTTTTT. Its translation: CASSSGQGGTGELFF. The rearrangement joins TRBV28 to TRBJ2-2; 9 positions match TRBD1. Germline loops: CDR1 MDHEN, CDR2 SYDVKM. V lost 4 bases and J lost 4; bases outside the gene matches: 4. The CDR3 sequence is 15 residues long.

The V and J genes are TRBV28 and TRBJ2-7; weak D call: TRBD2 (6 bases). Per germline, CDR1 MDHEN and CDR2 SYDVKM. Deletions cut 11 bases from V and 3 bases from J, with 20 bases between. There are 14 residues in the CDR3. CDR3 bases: TGTGCCGCCTCTGTCGGAGGGCCTGGCTACGAGCAGTACTTC. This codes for CAASVGGPGYEQYF.

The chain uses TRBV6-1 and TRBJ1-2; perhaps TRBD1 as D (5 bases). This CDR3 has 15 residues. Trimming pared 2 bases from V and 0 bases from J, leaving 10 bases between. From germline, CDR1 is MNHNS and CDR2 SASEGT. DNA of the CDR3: TGTGCCAGCAGTGAAATGGGGGGAGCTAACTATGGCTACACCTTC. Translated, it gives CASSEMGGANYGYTF.

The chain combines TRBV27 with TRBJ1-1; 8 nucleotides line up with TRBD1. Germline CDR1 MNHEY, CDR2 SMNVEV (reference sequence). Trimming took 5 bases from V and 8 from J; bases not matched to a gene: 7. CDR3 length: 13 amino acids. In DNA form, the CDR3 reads TGTGCCAGCAGTCTGTCACAGGGGGGAGAAGCTTTCTTT. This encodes CASSLSQGGEAFF.

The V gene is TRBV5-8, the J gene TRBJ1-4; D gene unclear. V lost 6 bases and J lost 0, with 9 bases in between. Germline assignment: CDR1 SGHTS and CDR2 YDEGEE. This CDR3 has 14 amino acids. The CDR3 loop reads CASNEGTTNEKLFF. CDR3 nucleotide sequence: TGTGCCAGCAACGAGGGTACAACTAATGAAAAACTGTTTTTT.

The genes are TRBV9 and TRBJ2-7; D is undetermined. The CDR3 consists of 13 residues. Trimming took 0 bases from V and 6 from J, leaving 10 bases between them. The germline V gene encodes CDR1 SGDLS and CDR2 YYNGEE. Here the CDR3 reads CASSVGIFGEQYF. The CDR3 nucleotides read TGTGCCAGCAGCGTAGGCATCTTCGGCGAGCAGTACTTC.